Listed below are T cell receptor beta chains from one sample, sequenced in a study of cytomegalovirus exposure and HLA in healthy donors. The data were produced by immunoSEQ multiplex PCR, yet TCRdb's version contains in-frame clones alone and is incomplete. The table shows some 120,000 clones, with less than 85% occurring only once. Sequencing was carried out using PBMCs. These receptors all stem from a man aged 25-45 years in good health and CMV-seropositive. The CDR3 runs from the conserved cysteine through the conserved F or W. A D gene is named only where the DNA matches it firmly. Size values are once, few and many counts, or a class for expanded clones, and some rows have none.

D,J,size,V,DNA,CDR3
-,TRBJ1-4,-,TRBV5-6,TGTGCCAGCAGCTTGGACAGGGACGAAAAACTGTTTTTT,CASSLDRDEKLFF
TRBD1,TRBJ1-2,-,TRBV10-2,TGCGCCAGCAGCCCCTCAGGGGGGTATGGCTACACCTTC,CASSPSGGYGYTF
-,TRBJ1-5,-,TRBV6-5,TGTGCCAGCAGCCGCCAGGGGTCTCAGCCCCAGCATTTT,CASSRQGSQPQHF
TRBD2,TRBJ2-1,-,TRBV5-1,TGCGCCAGCAGCTACGCTGCGGCGGGGGGGTTTGAGCAGTTCTTC,CASSYAAAGGFEQFF
-,TRBJ1-1,-,TRBV30,TGTGCCTGGAGTGTCTACGGGACTGAAGCTTTCTTT,CAWSVYGTEAFF
-,TRBJ2-1,-,TRBV14,TGTGCCAGCAGCCAACACGCGGAAGAGCAGTTCTTC,CASSQHAEEQFF
-,TRBJ1-4,-,TRBV19,TGTGCCAGTAACCCCGGGGGGACGCTTGAAAAACTGTTTTTT,CASNPGGTLEKLFF
-,TRBJ2-3,-,TRBV6-1,TGTGCCAGCAGTGAAGGTAGCCAAGATACGCAGTATTTT,CASSEGSQDTQYF
TRBD1,TRBJ2-7,-,TRBV5-1,TGCGCCAGCAGCTTGGGGACAGGGAACTACGAGCAGTACTTC,CASSLGTGNYEQYF
TRBD1,TRBJ2-1,once,TRBV18,TGTGCCAGCTCACCACGAGACAGGGAATACAATGAGCAGTTCTTC,CASSPRDREYNEQFF
TRBD1,TRBJ1-2,-,TRBV7-9,TGTGCCAGCAGTGGGACAGAACTCTATGGCTACACCTTC,CASSGTELYGYTF
-,TRBJ1-1,-,TRBV5-1,TGCGCCAGCAGCTTGGTGTGGGGCAGGGGGAACACTGAAGCTTTCTTT,CASSLVWGRGNTEAFF
-,TRBJ1-4,few,TRBV6-5,TGTGCCAGCATCCGGAGGGGGGGTGAAAAACTGTTTTTT,CASIRRGGEKLFF
-,TRBJ2-1,-,TRBV2,TGTGCCAGCAGGCGGGACGGTGGAAGTCATGAGCAGTTCTTC,CASRRDGGSHEQFF
-,TRBJ2-5,-,TRBV7-8,TGTGCCAGCAGCTTTGGTTCTACAGGGCAGGAGACCCAGTACTTC,CASSFGSTGQETQYF
-,TRBJ1-4,-,TRBV6-6,TGTGCCAGCAGTTACCTACAGGCAACTAATGAAAAACTGTTTTTT,CASSYLQATNEKLFF
TRBD1,TRBJ1-5,-,TRBV5-1,TGCGCCAGCAGCTTAGGACAGGGGGATCAGCCCCAGCATTTT,CASSLGQGDQPQHF
TRBD1,TRBJ1-6,-,TRBV28,TGTGCCAGCAGTTTAGGACAGGGCGGGAATTCACCCCTCCACTTT,CASSLGQGGNSPLHF
-,TRBJ1-6,-,TRBV5-5,TGTGCCAGCAGCCTGGGAGATTCACCCCTCCACTTT,CASSLGDSPLHF
-,TRBJ1-5,-,TRBV28,TGTGCCAGCATTCAGGTGGGCAATCAGCCCCAGCATTTT,CASIQVGNQPQHF
-,TRBJ2-3,-,TRBV6-6,TGTGCCAGCAGGTATACCACACTCAGCACAGATACACAGTATTTT,CASRYTTLSTDTQYF
TRBD2,TRBJ2-7,-,TRBV15,TGTGCCACCAGCAAAACGCGGCTAGCGGGGGATCGGCAGTACTTC,CATSKTRLAGDRQYF
-,TRBJ1-5,once,TRBV6-5,TGTGCCAGCATCACTCGCCGGGGTCAGCCCCAGCATTTT,CASITRRGQPQHF
-,TRBJ2-2,-,TRBV14,TGTGCCAGCAGCCTACAAATAACCGGGGAGCTGTTTTTT,CASSLQITGELFF
-,TRBJ2-7,-,TRBV7-2,TGTGCCAGCAGCTCGCTGGCTCTCGAGCAGTACTTC,CASSSLALEQYF
TRBD2,TRBJ2-1,once,TRBV13,TGTGCCAGCCGACTAGCGGGGGGGCCTGGTGAGCAGTTCTTC,CASRLAGGPGEQFF
TRBD1,TRBJ1-4,-,TRBV19,TGTGCCAGTAGAGACAGGACAGCACAGGGGGAAAAACTGTTTTTT,CASRDRTAQGEKLFF
-,TRBJ2-5,-,TRBV28,TGTGCCAGCAGTTTTGCGTCGATAGAGACCCAGTACTTC,CASSFASIETQYF
TRBD1,TRBJ1-2,few,TRBV6-5,TGTGCCAGCAGGACAGGGTATGGCTACACCTTC,CASRTGYGYTF
TRBD2,TRBJ2-3,-,TRBV6-4,TGTGCCAGCAGTGACGGGGGGGCAGATACGCAGTATTTT,CASSDGGADTQYF
-,TRBJ1-3,-,TRBV18,TGTGCCAGCTCACCAGTGGCCGGGAGGAACACCATATATTTT,CASSPVAGRNTIYF
TRBD1,TRBJ2-5,-,TRBV29-1,TGCAGCGTGGGACAGGGTAGCAAGACCCAGTACTTC,CSVGQGSKTQYF
-,TRBJ2-7,few,TRBV6-5,TGTGCCAGCAGGGCAGGGCAAGCTTCCTACGAGCAGTACTTC,CASRAGQASYEQYF
TRBD1,TRBJ1-4,-,TRBV6-6,TGTGCCAGCAGTTACTCGATGGGACAGGGGAACGAAAAACTGTTTTTT,CASSYSMGQGNEKLFF
TRBD1,TRBJ1-5,-,TRBV29-1,TGCAGCGTTGTTTCAGGGGGTTTTAATAGCAATCAGCCCCAGCATTTT,CSVVSGGFNSNQPQHF
TRBD1,TRBJ1-5,-,TRBV7-9,TGTGCCAGCAGCCCCGGACAGGGGCGATCGTCGCCCCAGCATTTT,CASSPGQGRSSPQHF
-,TRBJ1-2,-,TRBV9,TGTGCCAGCAGAGGACAGCTAGGAAGCTATGGCTACACCTTC,CASRGQLGSYGYTF
TRBD2,TRBJ2-3,-,TRBV7-3,TGTGCCAGCAGCTTAACGCTCCCTAGCGGGGGGGCGACAGATACGCAGTATTTT,CASSLTLPSGGATDTQYF
-,TRBJ1-5,-,TRBV4-2,TGTGCCAGCAGCCCAACTACAGGTCAGCCCCAGCATTTT,CASSPTTGQPQHF
-,TRBJ2-7,-,TRBV5-1,TGCGCCAGCAGCTTGGGGCAGGGCGGCGAGCAGTACTTC,CASSLGQGGEQYF
-,TRBJ1-5,-,TRBV4-1,TGCGCCAGCAGCCAAGTCCGACGGGAGGATCAGCCCCAGCATTTT,CASSQVRREDQPQHF
-,TRBJ2-3,-,TRBV5-8,TGTGCCAGCAGCTCCCTGGCAGTATCTAGCACAGATACGCAGTATTTT,CASSSLAVSSTDTQYF
-,TRBJ1-3,few,TRBV6-5,TGTGCCAGCAGCGGACAGCCTTTCTCTGGAAACACCATATATTTT,CASSGQPFSGNTIYF
-,TRBJ2-1,-,TRBV28,TGTGCCAGCAGTGACCGGGATGAGCAGTTCTTC,CASSDRDEQFF
TRBD1,TRBJ1-1,-,TRBV2,TGTGCCAGCAGTGTGGGACAGCTGAACACTGAAGCTTTCTTT,CASSVGQLNTEAFF
-,TRBJ1-1,-,TRBV19,TGTGCCAGTAGTCACCATGGCAGGGTAGGATTCGATGAAGTTTTCTTT,CASSHHGRVGFDEVFF
-,TRBJ1-3,-,TRBV4-2,TGTGCCAGCAGCCAAGACGGGACATTGAGCTCTGGAAACACCATATATTTT,CASSQDGTLSSGNTIYF
-,TRBJ1-3,-,TRBV9,TGTGCCAGCAGCGGCGGGACCTTCTCTGGAAACACCATATATTTT,CASSGGTFSGNTIYF
-,TRBJ2-2,-,TRBV9,TGTGAATGGGCTAGCAGAGCCGGGGAGCTGTTTTTT,CEWASRAGELFF